This T cell receptor (beta chain) comes out of a study of immune reconstitution after stem cell transplant in scleroderma (dated by TCRdb to the late 2010s). From a lookup of the germline V gene (reference sequence), CDR1 and CDR2 are LNHNV and YYDKDF. V lost 0 bases and J lost 0 bases, and the count of bases not matched to a germline gene is 6. The CDR3, from cysteine to phenylalanine, totals 18 residues. The retained sequence is limited to the CDR3, 54 bases, with the frame set at the first base. The library came from RT-PCR. The listed sequencing device is Illumina MiSeq. TCRdb reprocessing: public reads trimmed at Q25 with fastp, clones called with MiXCR, in-frame beta chains kept. Each record represents a unique CDR3 protein, reported with the most common genes and DNA among its rows. This sample lists thousands of distinct CDR3 sequences; around 8.3% were detected once. The ten largest clones add up to 9.8% of the sample.

This clonotype is assessed as medium-sized (0.01 to 0.1%). It has no known antigen specificity. Per-nucleotide qualities are absent, and no much larger clonotype sits a single base away. The chain employs TRBV15 and TRBJ2-2; TRBD1 agrees with 8 junctional bases. Sample collection was performed before or after autologous hematopoietic stem cell transplantation (not recorded which). This TCR derives from a female donor with systemic sclerosis. The CDR3 region: CATSRELPGQANTGELFF. The nucleotides read TGTGCCACCAGCAGAGAGTTGCCGGGACAGGCGAACACCGGGGAGCTGTTTTTT. Here the CDR3 is joined to the reference TRBV15 and TRBJ2-2 genes, and the full variable domain is: DAMVIQNPRYQVTQFGKPVTLSCSQTLNHNVMYWYQQKSSQAPKLLFHYYDKDFNNEADTPDNFQSRRPNTSFCFLDIRSPGLGDTAMYLCATSRELPGQANTGELFFGEGSRLTVL.